One sample yielded the 16 T cell receptor beta chains listed below, sequenced in a study of blood T cell repertoires in COVID-19. This table comes from immunoSEQ multiplex PCR, and its TCRdb copy is limited to in-frame clones, with some not included. The sample yields some 150,000 clones, approximately 91% seen once. Sequenced material: peripheral blood. The origin of the receptors is a human donor in a cohort sampled during active COVID-19.

The chain links TRBV4-2 to TRBJ1-5; D is ambiguous. The CDR3 is 17 residues long. The V end lost 0 bases, the J end lost 0 bases, and 12 bases lay between the germline ends. From germline, CDR1 is LGHNA and CDR2 YNFKEQ. CDR3 region: CASSQDYPENSNQPQHF. The CDR3 nucleotides are TGTGCCAGCAGCCAAGATTACCCGGAGAATAGCAATCAGCCCCAGCATTTT.

The J gene is TRBJ2-7, the V gene TRBV7-2; 10 positions match TRBD2. Losses at the gene ends were 5 bases for V and 5 bases for J; bases not matched to a gene: 6. Germline CDR1 reads SGHTA; CDR2 reads FQGNSA. CDR3 size: 14 residues. This CDR3 is CASSLSGRFDEQYF. CDR3 coding DNA: TGTGCCAGCAGCCTTAGCGGGAGGTTCGACGAGCAGTACTTC.

The V gene is TRBV4-3, the J gene TRBJ2-7; 8 bases are shared with TRBD1. This CDR3 is 17 amino acids long. Trimming took 0 bases from V and 5 from J; bases not matched to a gene: 12. Germline V CDR1 and CDR2: LGHNA, YSLEER. The CDR3 DNA reads TGCGCCAGCAGCCAAGATTCCCTCAGGGGGCACTGCAACGAGCAGTACTTC. This codes for CASSQDSLRGHCNEQYF.

This chain joins TRBV27 and TRBJ1-3, with 8 bases lining up with TRBD1. Per the germline V gene, CDR1 is MNHEY and CDR2 is SMNVEV (reference sequence). The length of the CDR3 is 16 residues. V was clipped by 5 bases and J by 0 bases; unmatched bases: 6. This chain's CDR3 is CASSPGQDFSGNTIYF. In DNA, the CDR3 is TGTGCCAGCAGTCCGGGACAGGACTTCTCTGGAAACACCATATATTTT.

This rearrangement joins TRBV6-5 to TRBJ1-2, with 9 bases lining up with TRBD1. With 2 bases clipped from V and 5 bases from J, the junction kept 9 bases outside the gene matches. The CDR3 is 16 residues long. Germline CDR1 MNHEY, CDR2 SVGAGI. The CDR3, as DNA: TGTGCCAGCAGTTACACCCAGACAGGGGGGGGTTATGGCTACACCTTC. Its protein is CASSYTQTGGGYGYTF.

This clone was seen more than once but under ten times. The chain has TRBV13 and TRBJ1-5; possibly TRBD1 for D (5 bases). Trimming removed 5 bases at V and 0 bases at J, with 8 bases between. This CDR3 has 14 residues. From germline, CDR1 is PRHDT and CDR2 FYEKMQ (reference sequence). The CDR3 sequence is CASSHRYSNQPQHF. The DNA for the CDR3 is TGTGCCAGCAGCCACAGGTATAGCAATCAGCCCCAGCATTTT. Variable domain in full (rest from reference TRBV13 and TRBJ1-5): AAGVIQSPRHLIKEKRETATLKCYPIPRHDTVYWYQQGPGQDPQFLISFYEKMQSDKGSIPDRFSAQQFSDYHSELNMSSLELGDSALYFCASSHRYSNQPQHFGDGTRLSIL.

The rearrangement links TRBV4-3 to TRBJ2-3; 9 bases map to TRBD1. This CDR3 region has 15 residues. CDR1 is LGHNA and CDR2 is YSLEER in the germline V gene. The junction had 1 base not matched to a gene; V was cut back by 0 bases and J by 3 bases. The CDR3 reads CASSQEDRGTDTQYF. In DNA form, the CDR3 reads TGCGCCAGCAGCCAAGAGGACAGGGGAACAGATACGCAGTATTTT.

This clone has a handful of counts. The rearrangement uses TRBV3-1 (or the pseudogene TRBV3-2) and TRBJ2-1; TRBD2 aligns across 9 bases. V shed 3 bases, J shed 5 bases, and the junction held 29 bases outside the gene matches. From germline, CDR1 is LGHDT and CDR2 YNNKEL (reference sequence). CDR3 length: 23 amino acids. The DNA for the CDR3 is TGTGCCAGCAGCCACCTAATGCGGGGGGGTGGAGGTTGGTTTTTCTTTTGGGACAATGAGCAGTTCTTC. This gives the protein CASSHLMRGGGGWFFFWDNEQFF.

The chain is built from TRBV5-1 and TRBJ2-7; 8 nucleotides line up with TRBD1. The trim removed 3 bases at V and 4 bases at J, leaving 9 bases unmatched. Germline V CDR1 and CDR2: SGHRS, YFSETQ. CDR3 length: 15 amino acids. The CDR3 sequence: CASSWTGTRVYEQYF. CDR3 nucleotide sequence: TGCGCCAGCAGCTGGACAGGGACGCGGGTTTACGAGCAGTACTTC.

The chain links TRBV3-1 (or the pseudogene TRBV3-2) to TRBJ2-2; 7 bases align to TRBD2. In germline, CDR1 is LGHDT, CDR2 YNNKEL (reference sequence). The V gene end was trimmed by 5 bases and the J gene end by 1 base; junction bases not matched to a gene: 7. The CDR3 runs to 16 residues. The CDR3 DNA reads TGTGCCAGCAGCTACACGTGGGGGGGGAACACCGGGGAGCTGTTTTTT. Amino acid sequence: CASSYTWGGNTGELFF.

This clone was picked up one time. The chain couples TRBV7-3 to TRBJ2-3; D might be TRBD1 (5 bases). Germline assignment: CDR1 SGHTA and CDR2 FQGTGA. The CDR3 totals 15 residues. The V and J ends lost 5 bases and 6 bases respectively, with 18 bases between them. The CDR3 region has the DNA TGTGCCAGCAGCGCGGAAGTAGGGGCGGCGGATACGCAGTATTTT. Translation gives CASSAEVGAADTQYF.

The chain employs TRBV19 and TRBJ1-5; 10 nucleotides match TRBD1. CDR3 size: 15 residues. The germline V gene has CDR1 LNHDA and CDR2 SQIVND (reference sequence). The V gene end was trimmed by 7 bases and the J gene end by 4 bases; junction bases not matched to a gene: 7. CDR3 protein: CASTYGGQGNQPQHF. The CDR3 DNA sequence: TGTGCCAGTACTTATGGGGGACAGGGGAATCAGCCCCAGCATTTT.

The chain couples TRBV24-1 to TRBJ2-1; weak D call: TRBD1 (5 bases). Germline V gene sequence: CDR1 KGHDR, CDR2 SFDVKD. CDR3 length equals 15 residues. V lost 5 bases and J lost 9, with 19 bases in between. The CDR3 loop reads CATSGVLKGKGEQFF. In nucleotides, the CDR3 is TGTGCCACCAGTGGGGTACTTAAGGGGAAGGGTGAGCAGTTCTTC.

The chain combines TRBV5-1 with TRBJ1-1; tentative D call: TRBD1 (6 bases). Per germline, CDR1 SGHRS and CDR2 YFSETQ. Trimming took 4 bases from V and 1 from J, leaving 8 bases between them. This CDR3 region has 13 residues. The CDR3 reads CASSGQPNTEAFF. CDR3 sequence (DNA): TGCGCCAGCAGCGGACAGCCGAACACTGAAGCTTTCTTT.

This chain uses TRBV15 with TRBJ2-7, with 7 bases lining up with TRBD1. The CDR3 is 13 amino acids. Germline loops: CDR1 LNHNV, CDR2 YYDKDF (reference sequence). V was pared by 3 bases and J by 4 bases, with 3 bases of the junction left unmatched. The CDR3, as DNA: TGTGCCACCAGCAGCCTACAGGGGTACGAGCAGTACTTC. Its protein is CATSSLQGYEQYF.

The chain is built from TRBV28 and TRBJ2-7, with TRBD1 matching 8 bases. The CDR3 contains 15 residues. Trimming cost V 5 bases and J 3 bases; bases outside gene matches: 9. Germline values: CDR1 MDHEN, CDR2 SYDVKM. The CDR3 sequence: CASSPGGTGNYEQYF. In nucleotides, the CDR3 is TGTGCCAGCAGTCCAGGTGGGACAGGCAACTACGAGCAGTACTTC.